This is a list of T cell receptor beta chains from one sample in a study of neoadjuvant anti-PD-1 for oral cavity cancer. Generated by immunoSEQ multiplex PCR, the TCRdb table keeps only in-frame clones and is missing some. The sample consists of tens of thousands of clones, 77% of them appearing once. The sample in question was PBMCs, obtained after nivolumab (anti-PD-1) treatment. These receptors were taken from a person aged 35-79 years with oral cavity squamous cell carcinoma. CDR3s include the opening cysteine and the closing phenylalanine or tryptophan. The D gene is left open where the match is weak. Not every row has a clone size; where given, it reads once, few, many or a size class.

j_gene,v_gene,d_gene,abundance,CDR3nt,CDR3aa
TRBJ1-1,TRBV6-1,NA,NA,TGTGCCAGCACCTTTACCCTCCAGAACACTGAAGCTTTCTTT,CASTFTLQNTEAFF
TRBJ1-3,TRBV5-6,NA,few,TGTGCCAGCAGCTCGGAGGGTGGGGAAGATCGAAACACCATATATTTT,CASSSEGGEDRNTIYF
TRBJ2-2,TRBV19,NA,few,TGTGCCAGTACCACCCGGGGGCTAGCCGCGAACACCGGGGAGCTGTTTTTT,CASTTRGLAANTGELFF
TRBJ2-3,TRBV28,NA,NA,TGTGCCAGCAGTCCTCCGGGTCGGGTAGATACGCAGTATTTT,CASSPPGRVDTQYF
TRBJ2-1,TRBV30,NA,once,TGTGCCTGGAGTACCCCTACTATATACAATGAGCAGTTCTTC,CAWSTPTIYNEQFF
TRBJ1-2,TRBV11-2,NA,few,TGTGCCAGCAGCTCCCGGAGTAACTATGGCTACACCTTC,CASSSRSNYGYTF
TRBJ1-1,TRBV5-1,TRBD1,NA,TGCGCCAGCAGAAGAACAGGGGACGCTGAAGCTTTCTTT,CASRRTGDAEAFF
TRBJ2-5,TRBV9,NA,NA,TGTGCCAGCAGCCCTCAGCCGGTAGTCGGTAGGGAGGAAGAGACCCAGTACTTC,CASSPQPVVGREEETQYF
TRBJ1-3,TRBV5-1,NA,NA,TGCGCCAGCAGCTTGTCAAGGGGCCCTGGTGGAAACACCATATATTTT,CASSLSRGPGGNTIYF
TRBJ1-1,TRBV6-6,NA,NA,TGTGCCAGCAGTTACGTCGTTGTAGATGAGAACACTGAAGCTTTCTTT,CASSYVVVDENTEAFF
TRBJ1-6,TRBV6-5,NA,NA,TGTGCCAGCAGTTCAGGGAGCTCCTATAATTCACCCCTCCACTTT,CASSSGSSYNSPLHF
TRBJ2-1,TRBV5-5,NA,NA,TGTGCCAGCAGCTTGAATCCCCTCGGTGAGCAGTTCTTC,CASSLNPLGEQFF
TRBJ2-2,TRBV10-2,NA,NA,TGCGCCAGCAGTGAGAGGTGGGGCAGCGGGAACACCGGGGAGCTGTTTTTT,CASSERWGSGNTGELFF
TRBJ1-1,TRBV11-2,NA,NA,TGTGCCAGCAGCTTAGTAGTCGGGGGGAACACTGAAGCTTTCTTT,CASSLVVGGNTEAFF
TRBJ1-2,TRBV20-1,NA,once,TGCAGTGCTAGAGGAGGCTACACCTTC,CSARGGYTF
TRBJ1-3,TRBV7-9,NA,few,TGTGCCAGCAGGCCTTCTGGAAACACCATATATTTT,CASRPSGNTIYF
TRBJ1-4,TRBV25-1,NA,NA,TGTGCCAGCAGTGAATGGGGTCTGGGAGAAAAACTGTTTTTT,CASSEWGLGEKLFF
TRBJ1-1,TRBV5-1,NA,NA,TGCGCCAGCAGCTTGCCAGGTTCGAACACTGAAGCTTTCTTT,CASSLPGSNTEAFF
TRBJ2-7,TRBV9,TRBD2,NA,TGTGCCAGCAGCGTTAGCGGGAGGGCTGGAGAGCAGTACTTC,CASSVSGRAGEQYF
TRBJ1-6,TRBV7-2,NA,NA,TGTGCCAGCAGCTTTCGCGACGGCTCGAGCTCCTATAATTCACCCCTCCACTTT,CASSFRDGSSSYNSPLHF
TRBJ2-1,TRBV6-4,TRBD2,NA,TGTGCCAGCAGTGCTACTAGCGGCTACAATGAGCAGTTCTTC,CASSATSGYNEQFF
TRBJ2-5,TRBV5-5,TRBD1,NA,TGTGCCAGCAGCCTGGGGACAGGGAAAGAGACCCAGTACTTC,CASSLGTGKETQYF
TRBJ2-7,TRBV6-1,TRBD2,NA,TGTGCCATTCACGGGACGGGGGGGAACGAGCAGTACTTC,CAIHGTGGNEQYF
TRBJ2-5,TRBV7-9,TRBD1,NA,TGTGCCAGCAGCTTAGTCCCCTCCCGGACAGGGGGCTATGAGACCCAGTACTTC,CASSLVPSRTGGYETQYF
TRBJ1-2,TRBV10-1,TRBD1,NA,TGCGCCAGCAGTGATTCCGGGACAGGGGCCCATCAAAAGGGGCCCATCAACTATGGCTACACCTTC,CASSDSGTGAHQKGPINYGYTF
TRBJ2-3,TRBV5-1,NA,NA,TGCGCCAGCAGCTTGCAACCAGGGGCAGGGACAGATACGCAGTATTTT,CASSLQPGAGTDTQYF
TRBJ2-7,TRBV28,NA,NA,TGTGCCAGCAGTTTAAACGGTCCCTACGAGCAGTACTTC,CASSLNGPYEQYF
TRBJ2-7,TRBV4-1,TRBD1,few,TGCGCCAGCAGCCAAGATTTACAGGGGGTCTACGAGCAGTACTTC,CASSQDLQGVYEQYF
TRBJ2-4,TRBV10-3,TRBD1,NA,TGTGCCATCAGTGAGTCTGGGACAGCGCTAGCCAAAAACATTCAGTACTTC,CAISESGTALAKNIQYF
TRBJ2-2,TRBV10-3,NA,NA,TGTGCCATCAGTGAGTATGAGGACACCGGGGAGCTGTTTTTT,CAISEYEDTGELFF
TRBJ2-3,TRBV2,TRBD2,NA,TGTGCCAGCAGTCGGACTAGCTCCACAGATACGCAGTATTTT,CASSRTSSTDTQYF
TRBJ2-7,TRBV4-2,NA,NA,TGTGCCAGCAGCCGGGGGACGGAGGGGTTGAGCTCCTACGAGCAGTACTTC,CASSRGTEGLSSYEQYF
TRBJ2-3,TRBV5-4,NA,NA,TGTGCCAGCAGCTCCGGTCGGAGGGGAGATACGCAGTATTTT,CASSSGRRGDTQYF
TRBJ1-2,TRBV6-6,TRBD1,NA,TGTGCCAGCAGACTCACAGGGGGCGGCTACACCTTC,CASRLTGGGYTF
TRBJ2-5,TRBV7-7,NA,NA,TGTGCCAGCAGCTTCACGGGGCAGGGGGAGACCCAGTACTTC,CASSFTGQGETQYF
TRBJ1-5,TRBV28,NA,NA,TGTGCCGCCACAAGGGGGGGGGCCTCCAATCAGCCCCAGCATTTT,CAATRGGASNQPQHF
TRBJ2-1,TRBV19,TRBD2,few,TGTGCCAGTAGTTCGGGACTAGCGTCTATCCATGAGCAGTTCTTC,CASSSGLASIHEQFF
TRBJ2-1,TRBV5-4,NA,NA,TGTGCCAGCAGCTTGGAGGCAGGCGATGAGCAGTTCTTC,CASSLEAGDEQFF
TRBJ1-5,TRBV6-6,NA,once,TGTGCCAGCAGCCTACGAGACCCTCGCAATCAGCCCCAGCATTTT,CASSLRDPRNQPQHF
TRBJ1-2,TRBV7-3,NA,NA,TGTGCCAGCAGCCCGGTGGGGGGGCGAGATGGCTACACCTTC,CASSPVGGRDGYTF
TRBJ2-3,TRBV7-9,TRBD1,few,TGTGCCAGCAGCTTAGGACAGGGAGAGGCAGATACGCAGTATTTT,CASSLGQGEADTQYF
TRBJ2-7,TRBV9,NA,NA,TGTGCCAGCAGCCCTTCGGGGGGCCGTAGCTCCTACGAGCAGTACTTC,CASSPSGGRSSYEQYF
TRBJ2-3,TRBV29-1,TRBD2,NA,TGCAGCGTTGATGGGACTAGCGGGGCAACAGATACGCAGTATTTT,CSVDGTSGATDTQYF
TRBJ2-1,TRBV5-4,NA,NA,TGTGCCAGCAGCCTGGGACCAGACAATGAGCAGTTCTTC,CASSLGPDNEQFF
TRBJ2-1,TRBV19,NA,NA,TGTGCCAGTAGTAGGGGACTTCTAGCCTACAATGAGCAGTTCTTC,CASSRGLLAYNEQFF
TRBJ2-7,TRBV27,TRBD1,NA,TGTGCCAGCAGTTTATCGAGGTCGGGACAGGGGGCCAACGAGCAGTACTTC,CASSLSRSGQGANEQYF
TRBJ1-2,TRBV6-1,NA,NA,TGTGCCAGCAGTGATTCGGGCTATGGCTACACCTTC,CASSDSGYGYTF
TRBJ2-2,TRBV10-3,TRBD1,NA,TGTGCCATCAGAGAAGGGGGCCTGGACACCGGGGAGCTGTTTTTT,CAIREGGLDTGELFF
TRBJ2-1,TRBV2,TRBD1,NA,TGTGCCAGCAGTCCCCCGAGCGGGACAGGGGATAGGAATGAGCAGTTCTTC,CASSPPSGTGDRNEQFF
TRBJ2-7,TRBV29-1,NA,NA,TGCAGCGTTGAAGCGATCCGTCTGGGCGAGCAGTACTTC,CSVEAIRLGEQYF